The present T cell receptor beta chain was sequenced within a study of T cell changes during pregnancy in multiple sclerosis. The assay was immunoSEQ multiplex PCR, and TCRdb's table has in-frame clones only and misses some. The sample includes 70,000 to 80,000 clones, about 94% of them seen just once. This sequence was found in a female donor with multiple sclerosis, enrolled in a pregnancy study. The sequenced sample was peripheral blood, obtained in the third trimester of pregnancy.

The CDR3 region is CASSRGGTGEETQYF. In DNA form, the CDR3 reads TGCGCCAGCAGCCGGGGCGGGACAGGGGAAGAGACCCAGTACTTC. The rearrangement joins TRBV5-1 to TRBJ2-5; 10 nucleotides match TRBD1. Germline V gene data show CDR1 as SGHRS and CDR2 as YFSETQ. J gave up 3 bases and V 4 bases, and 6 bases lay outside the gene matches. The CDR3 is 15 amino acids.